Sequencing of this T cell receptor (beta chain) was carried out in a study of cytomegalovirus exposure and HLA in healthy donors. Study-level findings and limits: Reports described diagnosis of cytomegalovirus status by the classifier as highly specific and sensitive. A later analysis found TCR association rates differed by HLA locus, highest for DRB1 and lowest for HLA-C. More clonal expansion characterized HLA-associated TCR beta chains than equally common others in a later analysis.

This clone was counted between two and nine times. Its antigen is not identified. 60 Vbeta and 13 Jbeta primers were used in PCR. Using immunoSEQ multiplex PCR, the repertoire was profiled, and TCRdb retains in-frame clones only, with some absent. The sample includes about 200,000 clones, approximately 78% seen only once; the top ten take 1.5% to 2%. Trimming pared 4 bases from V and 8 bases from J, leaving 21 bases between. CDR3 length equals 16 residues. CDR1 and CDR2 from the germline V gene are SGHNT and YENEEA. This clonotype originated in a woman aged 18-30 years in good health and CMV-seronegative. V usage is TRBV11-3 and J usage is TRBJ2-1; tentative D call: TRBD2 (5 bases). The specimen was PBMCs. CDR3 sequence (DNA): TGTGCCAGCAGCTCCCCCGGGAAGGGCTCCAACCATGAGCAGTTCTTC. Its translation: CASSSPGKGSNHEQFF.